This passage covers 25 T cell receptor beta chains from one sample sequenced in a study of blood T cell repertoires in COVID-19. TCRdb keeps only in-frame clones here, not all; method: immunoSEQ multiplex PCR. The sample records fewer than 200,000 clones, 76% being singletons. The sample comprised peripheral blood. The receptors were gathered from an elderly woman with acute or convalescent COVID-19.

J is TRBJ2-2 and V is TRBV5-4; D call uncertain. CDR1 and CDR2 (germline): SGHNT, YYREEE (reference sequence). The length of the CDR3 is 15 residues. V shed 0 bases and J shed 2 bases, with 8 bases lying between them. In nucleotides, the CDR3 is TGTGCCAGCAGCTTGGTGAGCACCAACACCGGGGAGCTGTTTTTT. As protein: CASSLVSTNTGELFF.

The J gene is TRBJ2-1, the V gene TRBV3-1 (or the pseudogene TRBV3-2); 10 bases fit TRBD2. CDR3 length: 16 residues. V was pared by 4 bases and J by 9 bases, with 12 bases of the junction left unmatched. The germline gives CDR1 LGHDT, CDR2 YNNKEL (reference sequence). For the CDR3, the DNA is TGTGCCAGCAGCCCTAAACTAAGCGGGGGGGCCATTGAGCAGTTCTTC. Encoded protein: CASSPKLSGGAIEQFF.

The chain joins TRBV27 to TRBJ2-1, with 9 bases matching TRBD2. This CDR3 contains 14 residues. The germline CDR1 and CDR2 sequences are MNHEY and SMNVEV (reference sequence). V trimming: 5 bases; J trimming: 6 bases; junction bases outside the gene matches: 5. The CDR3 DNA reads TGTGCCAGCAGTAAGGCTAGCGGGGTCAATGAGCAGTTCTTC. Its protein is CASSKASGVNEQFF.

The chain recombines TRBV7-7 with TRBJ1-1, with D perhaps TRBD1 (6 bases). V gave up 6 bases and J gave up 5 bases, with 16 bases separating them. The CDR3 contains 14 residues. In germline, CDR1 is SSHAT, CDR2 FNYEAQ (reference sequence). The DNA for the CDR3 is TGTGCCAGCAGTCAATTCAGGGGAAGTACTGAAGCTTTCTTT. It encodes CASSQFRGSTEAFF.

This clone was seen more than once but under ten times. This rearrangement joins TRBV9 to TRBJ2-3; 8 bases align to TRBD1. The CDR3 has 18 amino acids. V shed 4 bases, J shed 4 bases, and the junction held 17 bases outside the gene matches. Germline lookup yields CDR1 SGDLS and CDR2 YYNGEE. The CDR3 sequence: CASSPSTPRTGLSDTQYF. The CDR3 DNA reads as TGTGCCAGCAGCCCCTCCACCCCGAGGACAGGGTTATCAGATACGCAGTATTTT.

The chain couples TRBV19 to TRBJ2-7; 7 nucleotides line up with TRBD2. The CDR3 is 13 residues long. The V gene's germline CDR1 is LNHDA and CDR2 SQIVND (reference sequence). Losses at the gene ends were 3 bases for V and 7 bases for J; bases not matched to a gene: 6. Here the CDR3 DNA reads TGTGCCAGTAGTATGGGACTACTCTCGGAGCAGTACTTC. Translation gives CASSMGLLSEQYF.

The V call is TRBV7-9, the J call TRBJ2-6; possibly TRBD2 for D (5 bases). Trimming left V 3 bases short and J 1 base short, with 7 bases between. CDR3 length: 15 amino acids. CDR1 SEHNR and CDR2 FQNEAQ come from the germline V gene (reference sequence). For the CDR3, the DNA is TGTGCCAGCAGCTTTAGGGAGTCTGGGGCCAACGTCCTGACTTTC. Translated: CASSFRESGANVLTF.

This chain uses TRBV27 with TRBJ1-1; D is undetermined. The V gene's germline CDR1 is MNHEY and CDR2 SMNVEV (reference sequence). This CDR3 has 16 amino acids. V dropped 2 bases and J dropped 0 bases, with 13 bases sitting between them. The CDR3 loop is CASSLIYGKLNTEAFF. CDR3 DNA: TGTGCCAGCAGTTTAATTTACGGGAAACTGAACACTGAAGCTTTCTTT.

The sample holds many counts of this clone. CDR3 sequence (DNA): TGTGCCAGTAGGGGTCCCTTTGATGGCTACACCTTC. This encodes CASRGPFDGYTF. The rearrangement joins TRBV5-6 to TRBJ1-2; D possibly corresponds to TRBD1 (5 bases). The CDR3 loop spans 12 amino acids. Germline lookup yields CDR1 SGHDT and CDR2 YYEEEE. Trimming removed 8 bases at V and 6 bases at J, with 14 bases between.

V is TRBV4-3 and J is TRBJ1-1; possibly TRBD1 for D (5 bases). Germline V CDR1 and CDR2: LGHNA, YSLEER. Trimming shortened V by 3 bases and J by 5 bases, and 16 bases separated the two germline ends. This CDR3 region has 15 residues. DNA of the CDR3: TGCGCCAGCAGCCAGCAAGCTCAGGGTGGGACTGAAGCTTTCTTT. Protein product: CASSQQAQGGTEAFF.

J is TRBJ2-5 and V is TRBV27, with 8 bases lining up with TRBD2. Germline-derived CDR1 and CDR2 are MNHEY and SMNVEV (reference sequence). The ends lost 5 bases at V and 0 bases at J; junction bases unmatched: 17. The CDR3 runs 19 residues. The CDR3 reads CASSPFALLGRGDQETQYF. Here the CDR3 DNA reads TGTGCCAGCAGTCCCTTTGCTCTCCTGGGGCGGGGGGACCAAGAGACCCAGTACTTC.

J is TRBJ1-1 and V is TRBV6-5; no firm D call. Germline-derived CDR1 and CDR2 are MNHEY and SVGAGI. The V gene lost 7 bases and the J gene lost 1 base, with 10 bases spanning the gap. There are 13 residues in the CDR3. CDR3 sequence: CASKTEQNTEAFF. Here the CDR3 DNA reads TGTGCCAGCAAAACAGAGCAGAACACTGAAGCTTTCTTT.

This chain joins TRBV5-1 and TRBJ1-6; D is uncertain. Germline V lookup: CDR1 SGHRS, CDR2 YFSETQ. The CDR3 sequence is 15 residues long. The V gene lost 3 bases and the J gene lost 5 bases, with 12 bases spanning the gap. The CDR3 reads CASSSNGGDNSPLHF. The CDR3 DNA reads as TGCGCCAGCAGCTCCAACGGCGGGGATAATTCACCCCTCCACTTT.

On this clone itself: This CDR3 is also generated by other DNA sequences in the sample. This chain joins TRBV9 and TRBJ2-7, with D possibly matching TRBD1 (6 bases). Germline-derived CDR1 and CDR2 are SGDLS and YYNGEE. The CDR3 runs to 15 residues. Trimming removed 0 bases from V and 2 bases from J, with 12 bases in between. CDR3 DNA: TGTGCCAGCAGCGTAGGTGAGACAGGACCCTACGAGCAGTACTTC. The encoded protein is CASSVGETGPYEQYF.

The V and J genes are TRBV10-3 and TRBJ1-1; perhaps TRBD1 as D (6 bases). The ends were cut back, 6 bases at V and 1 base at J, with 9 bases in the middle. The CDR3 length is 13 residues. The germline V gene encodes CDR1 ENHRY and CDR2 SYGVKD. Here the CDR3 reads CAIRGQTNTEAFF. As DNA, the CDR3 is TGTGCCATCAGAGGACAGACGAACACTGAAGCTTTCTTT.

The J gene is TRBJ1-3, the V gene TRBV2, with D perhaps matching TRBD1 (5 bases). The CDR3 contains 15 residues. The V gene's germline CDR1 is SNHLY and CDR2 FYNNEI. The V end was cut by 6 bases, the J end by 0 bases, with 12 bases between. The DNA for the CDR3 is TGTGCCAGCAGCCCAGGGCTCAGCTCTGGAAACACCATATATTTT. It is translated as CASSPGLSSGNTIYF.

The chain joins TRBV18 to TRBJ2-3, with a weak D call TRBD2 (7 bases). CDR3 length equals 17 residues. CDR1 is KGHSH and CDR2 is LQKENI in the germline V gene. The ends were cut back, 3 bases at V and 1 base at J, with 17 bases in the middle. The chain's CDR3 is CASSPGGGGGRTDTQYF. For the CDR3, the DNA is TGTGCCAGCTCACCCGGAGGAGGGGGGGGGCGCACAGATACGCAGTATTTT. Drawing the rest from reference TRBV18 and TRBJ2-3, the complete variable domain is NAGVMQNPRHLVRRRGQEARLRCSPMKGHSHVYWYRQLPEEGLKFMVYLQKENIIDESGMPKERFSAEFPKEGPSILRIQQVVRGDSAAYFCASSPGGGGGRTDTQYFGPGTRLTVL.

This chain connects TRBV6-6 to TRBJ1-6; D remains unclear. V lost 2 bases and J lost 9, with 11 bases in between. Germline V lookup: CDR1 MNHNY, CDR2 SVGAGI (reference sequence). The CDR3 totals 14 residues. CDR3 residues: CASSYGGRGSPLHF. In nucleotides, the CDR3 is TGTGCCAGCAGTTACGGAGGGAGAGGTTCACCCCTCCACTTT.

V usage is TRBV4-2 and J usage is TRBJ1-2, with D maybe TRBD1 (5 bases). V shed 4 bases and J shed 3 bases, with 12 bases lying between them. CDR1 is LGHNA and CDR2 is YNFKEQ in the germline V gene. CDR3 size: 14 residues. This chain's CDR3 is CASSLGGIDYGYTF. The DNA for the CDR3 is TGTGCCAGCAGCCTCGGGGGGATCGACTATGGCTACACCTTC.

J is TRBJ2-2 and V is TRBV25-1, with a possible D match to TRBD1 (6 bases). The CDR3 is made up of 16 amino acids. Germline V gene sequence: CDR1 MGHDK, CDR2 SYGVNS. The V gene lost 4 bases and the J gene lost 0 bases, with 12 bases spanning the gap. The CDR3: CASSVSGGANTGELFF. Here the CDR3 DNA reads TGTGCCAGCAGTGTTAGTGGGGGCGCGAACACCGGGGAGCTGTTTTTT.

The J gene is TRBJ1-6, the V gene TRBV2; the D gene is possibly TRBD1 (5 bases). This CDR3 spans 13 amino acids. The V end lost 5 bases, the J end lost 6 bases, and 8 bases lay between the germline ends. CDR1 is SNHLY, CDR2 FYNNEI, per germline. CDR3 sequence reads: CASSKGLNSPLHF. DNA for the CDR3: TGTGCCAGCAGTAAGGGACTTAATTCACCCCTCCACTTT.

The chain recombines TRBV11-3 with TRBJ2-2, with 10 bases aligning to TRBD1. The CDR3 totals 16 residues. V dropped 3 bases and J dropped 6; count of bases not matched to a gene: 7. Germline CDR1 and CDR2: SGHNT and YENEEA. Written as DNA, the CDR3 is TGTGCCAGCAGCTTCCGCGACAGGGGGCTCCCCGGGGAGCTGTTTTTT. Protein sequence: CASSFRDRGLPGELFF. Based on the CDR3 plus reference TRBV11-3 and TRBJ2-2, the full variable domain is EAGVVQSPRYKIIEKKQPVAFWCNPISGHNTLYWYLQNLGQGPELLIRYENEEAVDDSQLPKDRFSAERLKGVDSTLKIQPAELGDSAVYLCASSFRDRGLPGELFFGEGSRLTVL.

This clone turned up a few times. This chain joins TRBV7-2 and TRBJ1-5; D is possibly TRBD1 (5 bases). Germline V gene lookup returns CDR1 SGHTA and CDR2 FQGNSA. The V and J ends lost 5 bases and 0 bases respectively, with 8 bases between them. The CDR3 has 14 amino acids. The CDR3: CASSRGGSNQPQHF. The CDR3 nucleotides read TGTGCCAGCAGCCGGGGGGGTAGCAATCAGCCCCAGCATTTT. Using reference TRBV7-2 and TRBJ1-5 for the parts outside the CDR3, the full variable domain is GAGVSQSPSNKVTEKGKDVELRCDPISGHTALYWYRQSLGQGLEFLIYFQGNSAPDKSGLPSDRFSAERTGGSVSTLTIQRTQQEDSAVYLCASSRGGSNQPQHFGDGTRLSIL.

V and J are TRBV11-3 and TRBJ2-7, with 7 bases fitting TRBD2. There are 14 residues in the CDR3. CDR1 is SGHNT and CDR2 is YENEEA in the germline V gene. The J segment lost 4 bases and the V segment lost 3 bases, leaving 6 bases of the junction unmatched. The CDR3 region is CASSFSPGGYEQYF. The CDR3 DNA reads TGTGCCAGCAGCTTTAGCCCGGGGGGTTACGAGCAGTACTTC.

The rearrangement uses TRBV5-1 and TRBJ2-2, with TRBD1 as a possible D gene (5 bases). The CDR3 length is 15 residues. Between the trimmed V and J ends, which lost 0 bases and 3 bases, there was a span of 9 bases. Germline CDR1 and CDR2: SGHRS and YFSETQ. In DNA form, the CDR3 reads TGCGCCAGCAGCTTGGAGGCCAGGGACACCGGGGAGCTGTTTTTT. Residues: CASSLEARDTGELFF.